One and the same sample provided the 7 T cell receptor beta chains below, sequenced in a study of T cell changes during pregnancy in multiple sclerosis. TCRdb's copy holds only in-frame clones and misses some; the assay was immunoSEQ multiplex PCR. This table has 70,000 to 90,000 clones, 85% to 95% appearing once. Sequenced here: peripheral blood, sampled in the first trimester of pregnancy. Source of these receptors: a female donor with multiple sclerosis, enrolled in a pregnancy study.

The CDR3 reads CAISPTVNTGELFF. The CDR3, as DNA: TGCGCCATCTCACCTACAGTGAACACCGGGGAGCTGTTTTTT. V and J are TRBV4-1 and TRBJ2-2; D not resolved. In germline, CDR1 is MGHRA, CDR2 YSYEKL. V was cut by 10 bases and J by 1 base, with 13 bases left in between. The CDR3 is made up of 14 amino acids.

The genes are TRBV20-1 and TRBJ1-2, with a weak D call TRBD1 (6 bases). The CDR3 has 11 amino acids. Germline CDR1 reads DFQATT; CDR2 reads SNEGSKA (reference sequence). CDR3 amino acids: CSGGPDYGYTF. The DNA of the CDR3 is TGCAGCGGGGGGCCAGACTATGGCTACACCTTC.

V usage is TRBV10-3 and J usage is TRBJ1-5, with 9 bases matching TRBD1. Germline V gene sequence: CDR1 ENHRY, CDR2 SYGVKD. The CDR3 spans 16 residues. The J segment lost 7 bases and the V segment lost 2 bases, leaving 9 bases of the junction unmatched. The CDR3 reads CAISETPQGARQPQHF. Here the CDR3 DNA reads TGTGCCATCAGTGAGACGCCACAGGGGGCTCGCCAGCCCCAGCATTTT.

V usage is TRBV4-3 and J usage is TRBJ2-5, with 7 nucleotides matching TRBD2. CDR1 LGHNA and CDR2 YSLEER come from the germline V gene. V shed 2 bases, J shed 1 base, and the junction held 10 bases outside the gene matches. The CDR3 is 17 residues long. CDR3 protein: CASSQWGGRGSQETQYF. The CDR3 DNA is TGCGCCAGCAGCCAATGGGGCGGGCGGGGGAGCCAAGAGACCCAGTACTTC.

The chain recombines TRBV13 with TRBJ2-7; possibly TRBD2 for D (5 bases). This CDR3 has 19 amino acids. The germline gives CDR1 PRHDT, CDR2 FYEKMQ (reference sequence). V was cut by 4 bases and J by 2 bases, with 27 bases left in between. The CDR3 reads CASSSTPGMGSGRTYEQYF. Written as DNA, the CDR3 is TGTGCCAGCAGCTCCACCCCCGGGATGGGAAGCGGCCGAACCTACGAGCAGTACTTC. The complete variable domain, with remaining parts taken from reference TRBV13 and TRBJ2-7, reads AAGVIQSPRHLIKEKRETATLKCYPIPRHDTVYWYQQGPGQDPQFLISFYEKMQSDKGSIPDRFSAQQFSDYHSELNMSSLELGDSALYFCASSSTPGMGSGRTYEQYFGPGTRLTVT.

The chain joins TRBV2 to TRBJ1-5; weak D call: TRBD1 (6 bases). This CDR3 is 15 amino acids long. Trimming shortened V by 6 bases and J by 4 bases, and 16 bases separated the two germline ends. Germline CDR1 is SNHLY and CDR2 is FYNNEI. CDR3 nucleotide sequence: TGTGCCAGCAGGGGAGACAGAGGGGGTAATCAGCCCCAGCATTTT. It translates to CASRGDRGGNQPQHF.

The rearrangement links TRBV10-3 to TRBJ2-3; 13 bases line up with TRBD2. Germline V gives CDR1 ENHRY, CDR2 SYGVKD. Trimming took 6 bases from V and 1 from J; bases not matched to a gene: 13. This CDR3 contains 19 residues. In DNA, the CDR3 is TGTGCCATCAGGAAGTCAGGACTAGCGGGAGCACCCGGCACAGATACGCAGTATTTT. Translated, it gives CAIRKSGLAGAPGTDTQYF.